The subject of this entry is one T cell receptor (beta chain). Its binding antigen is unknown. Base qualities are not at hand, and no much larger clone is one base apart. Library generation was performed with the immunoSEQ multiplex PCR assay. TCRdb provides this immuneACCESS table in a form limited to in-frame rearrangements. Some clones are lacking; in checked studies, under half of them reflect an unresolved V gene, and why the rest are absent is not known. Present in this sample are under 200,000 clones, 75% to 95% of which were seen just once. The ten largest make up more than 1.3% of the sample. The CDR3 holds 15 amino acids from the cysteine to the phenylalanine. Only the CDR3 part of the read is kept: 45 bases, read in frame from the first base. V was cut back by 2 bases and J by 2 bases, leaving a gap of 14 bases between them. CDR1 SGHNT and CDR2 YYREEE were looked up in the germline V gene (reference sequence).

These data belong to a study of control samples from healthy donors and cancer patients (TCRdb year 2020). The sequence links TRBV5-4 to TRBJ2-7; D gene: possibly TRBD1, on 7 matching bases. The sequenced sample was blood. The source of this sequence is a woman in her twenties or thirties in good health. The CDR3 in this case is CASSLRQGGPYEQYF. The nucleotide sequence is given as TGTGCCAGCAGCTTACGGCAGGGGGGTCCCTACGAGCAGTACTTC.